This T cell receptor beta chain came from a study of T cell responses to AZD1222 COVID-19 vaccine. The study's findings and limits: Sampled repertoires all dated from after the peak T cell response. There were mostly white British donors and more females than males, and clonal diversity was possibly underestimated.

To note about this clone: Its antigen is not known.

The assay was immunoSEQ multiplex PCR, and TCRdb's table has in-frame clones only and misses some. Among over 100,000 clones, about nine tenths were seen once, and the ten largest hold 2.5% to 3%. The receptor comes from an adult who received the AZD1222 COVID-19 vaccine. The sequences come from peripheral blood, collected 28 days after the second AZD1222 dose.

The CDR3 is CASSIDRRAGLQETQYF. The CDR3, as DNA: TGTGCCAGTAGTATAGATCGGCGGGCAGGGCTCCAAGAGACCCAGTACTTC. This chain joins TRBV19 and TRBJ2-5; either TRBD1 or TRBD2 may supply D (5 bases each). Germline values: CDR1 LNHDA, CDR2 SQIVND (reference sequence). V gave up 0 bases and J gave up 1 base, with 15 bases separating them. The CDR3 is made up of 17 amino acids.